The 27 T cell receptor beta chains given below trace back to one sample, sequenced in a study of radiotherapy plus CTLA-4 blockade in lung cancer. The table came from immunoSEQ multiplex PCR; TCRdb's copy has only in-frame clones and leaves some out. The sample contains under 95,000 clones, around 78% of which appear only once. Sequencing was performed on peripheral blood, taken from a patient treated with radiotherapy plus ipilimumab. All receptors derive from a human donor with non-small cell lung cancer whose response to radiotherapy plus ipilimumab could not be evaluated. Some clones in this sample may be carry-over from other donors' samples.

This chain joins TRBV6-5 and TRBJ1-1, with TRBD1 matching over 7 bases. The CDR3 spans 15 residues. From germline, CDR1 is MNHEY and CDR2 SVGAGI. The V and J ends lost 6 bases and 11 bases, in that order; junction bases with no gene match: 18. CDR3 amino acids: CASRTPTGAADAAFF. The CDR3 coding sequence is TGTGCCAGCAGGACTCCTACAGGGGCTGCGGACGCGGCTTTCTTT.

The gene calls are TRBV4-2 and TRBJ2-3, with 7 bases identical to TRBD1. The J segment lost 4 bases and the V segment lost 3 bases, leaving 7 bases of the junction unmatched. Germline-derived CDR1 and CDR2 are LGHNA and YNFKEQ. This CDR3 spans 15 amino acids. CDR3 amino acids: CASSQDRQSSDTQYF. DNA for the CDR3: TGTGCCAGCAGCCAGGACAGGCAGAGTTCAGATACGCAGTATTTT.

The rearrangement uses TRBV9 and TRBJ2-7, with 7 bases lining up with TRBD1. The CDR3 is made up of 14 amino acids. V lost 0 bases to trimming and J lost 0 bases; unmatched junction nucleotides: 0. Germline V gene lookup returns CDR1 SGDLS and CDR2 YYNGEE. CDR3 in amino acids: CASSVGDSSYEQYF. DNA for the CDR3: TGTGCCAGCAGCGTAGGGGACAGCTCCTACGAGCAGTACTTC.

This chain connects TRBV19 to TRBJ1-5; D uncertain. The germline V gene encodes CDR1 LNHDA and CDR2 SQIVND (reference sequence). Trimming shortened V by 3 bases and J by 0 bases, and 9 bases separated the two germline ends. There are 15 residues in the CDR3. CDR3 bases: TGTGCCAGTAGTATCCTGGCAGATAGCAATCAGCCCCAGCATTTT. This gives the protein CASSILADSNQPQHF.

CDR3 sequence reads: CASSLALAGTDTQYF. CDR3 coding DNA: TGCGCCAGCAGCTTGGCGCTAGCGGGCACAGATACGCAGTATTTT. The chain is built from TRBV5-1 and TRBJ2-3, with 7 nucleotides matching TRBD2. Trimming cost V 0 bases and J 1 base; bases outside gene matches: 2. Germline V gives CDR1 SGHRS, CDR2 YFSETQ. This CDR3 comprises 15 residues.

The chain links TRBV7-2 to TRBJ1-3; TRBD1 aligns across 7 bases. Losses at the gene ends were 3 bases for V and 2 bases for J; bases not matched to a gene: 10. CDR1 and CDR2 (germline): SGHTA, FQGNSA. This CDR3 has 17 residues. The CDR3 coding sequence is TGTGCCAGCAGCTTTCTGAAAGACAGGGTAGCTGGAAACACCATATATTTT. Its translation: CASSFLKDRVAGNTIYF.

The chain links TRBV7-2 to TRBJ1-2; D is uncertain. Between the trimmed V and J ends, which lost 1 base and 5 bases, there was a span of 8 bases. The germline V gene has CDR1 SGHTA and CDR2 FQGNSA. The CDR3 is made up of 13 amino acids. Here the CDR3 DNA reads TGTGCCAGCAGCTTAGAGGGAGGGTATGGCTACACCTTC. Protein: CASSLEGGYGYTF.

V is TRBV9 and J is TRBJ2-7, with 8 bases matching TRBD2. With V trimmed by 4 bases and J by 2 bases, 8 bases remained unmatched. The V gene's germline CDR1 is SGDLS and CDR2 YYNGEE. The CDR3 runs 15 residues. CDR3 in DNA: TGTGCCAGCAGCCCCCGGGGGGGGCCTGCCTACGAGCAGTACTTC. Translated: CASSPRGGPAYEQYF.

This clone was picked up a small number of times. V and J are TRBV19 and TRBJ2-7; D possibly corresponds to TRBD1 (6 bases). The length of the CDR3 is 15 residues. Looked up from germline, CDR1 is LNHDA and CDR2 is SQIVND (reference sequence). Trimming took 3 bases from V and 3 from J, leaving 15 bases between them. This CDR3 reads CASSMGLTGSYEQYF. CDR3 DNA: TGTGCCAGTAGTATGGGGTTGACAGGTAGCTACGAGCAGTACTTC.

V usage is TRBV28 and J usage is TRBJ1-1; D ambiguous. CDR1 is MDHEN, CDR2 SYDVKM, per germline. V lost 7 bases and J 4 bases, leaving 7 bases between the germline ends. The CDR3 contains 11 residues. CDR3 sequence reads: CASKRVTEAFF. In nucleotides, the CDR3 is TGTGCCAGCAAACGGGTCACTGAAGCTTTCTTT.

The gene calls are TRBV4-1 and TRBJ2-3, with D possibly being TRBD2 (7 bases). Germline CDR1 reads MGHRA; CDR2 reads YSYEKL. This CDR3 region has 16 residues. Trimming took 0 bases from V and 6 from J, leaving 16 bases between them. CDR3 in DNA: TGCGCCAGCAGCCAAGATGAGGCGGCGGGGGCGGATACGCAGTATTTT. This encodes CASSQDEAAGADTQYF.

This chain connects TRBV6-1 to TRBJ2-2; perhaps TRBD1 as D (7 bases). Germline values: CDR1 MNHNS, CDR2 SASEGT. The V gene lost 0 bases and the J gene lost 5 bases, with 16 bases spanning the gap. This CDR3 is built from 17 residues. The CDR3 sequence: CASSEALQTGRTGELFF. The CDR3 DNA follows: TGTGCCAGCAGTGAAGCGCTTCAGACAGGGAGGACCGGGGAGCTGTTTTTT.

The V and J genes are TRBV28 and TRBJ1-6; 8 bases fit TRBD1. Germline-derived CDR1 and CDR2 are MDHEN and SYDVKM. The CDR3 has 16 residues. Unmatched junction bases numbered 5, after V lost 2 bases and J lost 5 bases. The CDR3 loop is CASSLRTGNNNSPLHF. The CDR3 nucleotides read TGTGCCAGCAGTTTAAGGACAGGGAATAATAATTCACCCCTCCACTTT. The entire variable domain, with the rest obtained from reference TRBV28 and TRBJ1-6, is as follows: DVKVTQSSRYLVKRTGEKVFLECVQDMDHENMFWYRQDPGLGLRLIYFSYDVKMKEKGDIPEGYSVSREKKERFSLILESASTNQTSMYLCASSLRTGNNNSPLHFGNGTRLTVT.

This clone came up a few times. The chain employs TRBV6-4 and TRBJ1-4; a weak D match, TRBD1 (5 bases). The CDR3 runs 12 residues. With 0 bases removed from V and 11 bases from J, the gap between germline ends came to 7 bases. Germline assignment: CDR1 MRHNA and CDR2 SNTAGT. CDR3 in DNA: TGTGCCAGCAGTGACTCACCAGGGAAACTGTTTTTT. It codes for CASSDSPGKLFF.

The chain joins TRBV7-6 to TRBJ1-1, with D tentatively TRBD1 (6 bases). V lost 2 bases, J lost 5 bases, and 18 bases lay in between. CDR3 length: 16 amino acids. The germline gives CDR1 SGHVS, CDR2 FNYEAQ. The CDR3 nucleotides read TGTGCCAGCAGCTTAAGAGGGGGAATAAAGGATACTGAAGCTTTCTTT. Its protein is CASSLRGGIKDTEAFF.

CDR3 residues: CASSLSIQGQGGTDTQYF. The CDR3 nucleotides are TGTGCCAGCAGCCTCTCGATACAGGGTCAGGGGGGCACAGATACGCAGTATTTT. V usage is TRBV9 and J usage is TRBJ2-3, with 7 bases lining up with TRBD1. This CDR3 spans 18 amino acids. The junction had 15 bases not matched to a gene; V was cut back by 4 bases and J by 1 base. Germline V lookup: CDR1 SGDLS, CDR2 YYNGEE.

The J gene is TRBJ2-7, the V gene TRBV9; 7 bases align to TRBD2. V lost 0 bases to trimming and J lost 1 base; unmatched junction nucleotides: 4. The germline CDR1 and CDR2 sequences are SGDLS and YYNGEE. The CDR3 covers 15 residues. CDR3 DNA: TGTGCCAGCAGCGTAGTTGGGGGGGGTTCCTACGAGCAGTACTTC. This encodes CASSVVGGGSYEQYF.

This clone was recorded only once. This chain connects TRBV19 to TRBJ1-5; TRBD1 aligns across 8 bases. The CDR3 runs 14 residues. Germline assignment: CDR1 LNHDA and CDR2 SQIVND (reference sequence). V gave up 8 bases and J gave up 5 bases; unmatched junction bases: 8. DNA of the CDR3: TGTGCCAGTCGCAGGGGGCCTGGGGATCAGCCCCAGCATTTT. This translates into CASRRGPGDQPQHF. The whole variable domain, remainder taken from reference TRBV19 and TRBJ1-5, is DGGITQSPKYLFRKEGQNVTLSCEQNLNHDAMYWYRQDPGQGLRLIYYSQIVNDFQKGDIAEGYSVSREKKESFPLTVTSAQKNPTAFYLCASRRGPGDQPQHFGDGTRLSIL.

CDR3 DNA: TGTGCCAGCTCACCACAGACGACAGGGCCCCGTTCACCCCTCCACTTT. It specifies CASSPQTTGPRSPLHF. V gene TRBV18 combines with J gene TRBJ1-6; 7 bases fit TRBD1. The germline V gene encodes CDR1 KGHSH and CDR2 LQKENI. This CDR3 region has 16 residues. Trimming cost V 1 base and J 9 bases; bases outside gene matches: 9.

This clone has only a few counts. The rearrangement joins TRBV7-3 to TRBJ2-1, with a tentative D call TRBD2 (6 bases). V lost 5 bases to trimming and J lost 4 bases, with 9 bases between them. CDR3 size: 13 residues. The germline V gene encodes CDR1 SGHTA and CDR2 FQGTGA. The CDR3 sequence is CASSPDYYNEQFF. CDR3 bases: TGTGCCAGCAGCCCGGACTATTACAATGAGCAGTTCTTC.

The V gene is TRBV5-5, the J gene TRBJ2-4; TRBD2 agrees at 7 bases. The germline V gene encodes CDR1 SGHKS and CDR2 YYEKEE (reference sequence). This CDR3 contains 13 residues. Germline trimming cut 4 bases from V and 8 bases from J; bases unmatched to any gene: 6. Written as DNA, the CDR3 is TGTGCCAGCAGCCCCGCGGGGGACGACATTCAGTACTTC. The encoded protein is CASSPAGDDIQYF.

CDR3 sequence: CASSYLRDREREQYF. CDR3 coding DNA: TGTGCCAGCAGTTACCTCCGGGACAGGGAGCGCGAGCAGTACTTC. The chain is built from TRBV6-5 and TRBJ2-7; 9 nucleotides match TRBD1. V shed 2 bases, J shed 6 bases, and the junction held 8 bases outside the gene matches. The CDR3 consists of 15 residues. Looked up from germline, CDR1 is MNHEY and CDR2 is SVGAGI.

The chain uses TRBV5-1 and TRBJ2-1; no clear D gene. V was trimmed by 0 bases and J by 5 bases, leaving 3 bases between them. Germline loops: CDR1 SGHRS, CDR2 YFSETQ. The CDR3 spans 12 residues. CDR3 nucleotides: TGCGCCAGCAGCTTGGGGCACAATGAGCAGTTCTTC. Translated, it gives CASSLGHNEQFF.

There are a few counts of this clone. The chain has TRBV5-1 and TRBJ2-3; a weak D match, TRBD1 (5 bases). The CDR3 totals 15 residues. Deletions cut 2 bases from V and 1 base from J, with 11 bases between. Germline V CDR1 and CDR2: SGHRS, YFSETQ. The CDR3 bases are TGCGCCAGCAGCTTAAAAGGGGCTCGCACAGATACGCAGTATTTT. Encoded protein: CASSLKGARTDTQYF.

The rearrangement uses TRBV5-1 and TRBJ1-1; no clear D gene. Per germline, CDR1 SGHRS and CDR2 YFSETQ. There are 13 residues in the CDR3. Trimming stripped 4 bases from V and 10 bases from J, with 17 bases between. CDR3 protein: CASSPGTLHGAFF. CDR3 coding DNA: TGCGCCAGCAGCCCAGGTACTCTCCATGGAGCTTTCTTT.

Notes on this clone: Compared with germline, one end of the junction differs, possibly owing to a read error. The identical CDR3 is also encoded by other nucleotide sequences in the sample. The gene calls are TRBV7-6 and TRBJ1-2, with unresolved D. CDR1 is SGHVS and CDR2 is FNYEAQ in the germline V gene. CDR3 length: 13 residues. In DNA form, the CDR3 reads TGTGCCAGCAGCTCAGAGATCGGGGTTGGCTACACTTTC. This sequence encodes CASSSEIGVGYTF.

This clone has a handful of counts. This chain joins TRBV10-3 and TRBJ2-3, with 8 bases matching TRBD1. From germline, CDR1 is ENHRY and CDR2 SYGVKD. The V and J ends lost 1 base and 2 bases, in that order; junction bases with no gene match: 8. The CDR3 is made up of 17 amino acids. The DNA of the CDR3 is TGTGCCATCAGTGAGTGTACAGGGGGTCCCCTCACAGATACGCAGTATTTT. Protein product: CAISECTGGPLTDTQYF.